This T cell receptor (beta chain) was sequenced during a study of CD8 T cells in Susac syndrome. Germline trimming cut 2 bases from V and 3 bases from J; bases unmatched to any gene: 7. Per germline, CDR1 SEHNR and CDR2 FQNEAQ (reference sequence). The CDR3 loop spans 17 amino acids. Reverse transcription of about 0.5 to 1 ug RNA was carried out with random hexamers. TCRdb ran MiXCR on the immunoSEQ multiplex PCR reads and lists one entry per CDR3 protein. The data contain a few hundred thousand distinct CDR3 sequences, around 95% of them singletons. The study used treatment-naive patients who had stable or active relapsing-remitting disease as multiple sclerosis controls.

Sequencing used CD4+ T cells from PBMCs. The chain recombines TRBV7-9 with TRBJ2-3, with 11 bases aligning to TRBD2. The sequence derives from a human donor with multiple sclerosis. CDR3 DNA: TGTGCCAGCAGCTTAAGACGAGGACTAGCGGGTACAGATACGCAGTATTTT. Translated, it gives CASSLRRGLAGTDTQYF.